The clone carrying this TCR beta chain was observed many times. The library protocol tagged individual cDNA molecules with unique molecular identifiers. TCRdb re-called the 5' RACE reads through MiXCR, storing one row per CDR3 protein. The sample contains some 28,000 distinct CDR3 sequences, about 6% of which appear only once. This specimen comes from a study of early T cells in non-severe SARS-CoV-2 infection. For the study at large: Sequencing used unsorted whole-blood bulk RNA, so chains lack pairing.

The germline V gene encodes CDR1 SGHRS and CDR2 YFSETQ. V gave up 2 bases and J gave up 2 bases, with 11 bases separating them. There are 15 residues in the CDR3. This clonotype originated in an adult who was a healthcare worker with PCR-confirmed SARS-CoV-2 infection or an uninfected control (not recorded which). The chain is built from TRBV5-1 and TRBJ2-1, with D possibly being TRBD2 (6 bases). The sequenced sample consisted of whole blood. The CDR3 coding sequence is TGCGCCAGCAGCTTAGGGCTAGCGACCTACAATGAGCAGTTCTTC. Its protein is CASSLGLATYNEQFF.